Listed below are T cell receptor beta chains from one sample, sequenced in a study of radiotherapy plus CTLA-4 blockade in lung cancer. Assay: immunoSEQ multiplex PCR; the TCRdb copy retains only in-frame clones and omits some. The sample yields about 100,000 clones, roughly four fifths seen once. Sequencing used peripheral blood, obtained from a patient treated with radiotherapy plus ipilimumab. These receptors were taken from a human donor with non-small cell lung cancer who had stable disease on radiotherapy plus ipilimumab. Both conserved end residues are part of each CDR3. The D gene is left open where the match is weak. Only some rows state a clone size, as once, few, many or a class for expanded clones.

v_gene,j_gene,d_gene,abundance,CDR3aa,CDR3nt
TRBV19,TRBJ1-1,NA,NA,CASSIRFRGREAFF,TGTGCCAGTAGTATACGATTCAGGGGACGGGAGGCTTTCTTT
TRBV6-6,TRBJ2-3,NA,NA,CASSPSSDTQYF,TGTGCCAGCAGCCCCAGCTCAGATACGCAGTATTTT
TRBV5-1,TRBJ2-5,NA,NA,CASSSPTQAGETQYF,TGCGCCAGCAGCTCCCCTACTCAGGCCGGGGAGACCCAGTACTTC
TRBV28,TRBJ2-4,TRBD2,NA,CASSPPWTSAAKNIQYF,TGTGCCAGCAGCCCCCCTTGGACTAGCGCAGCCAAAAACATTCAGTACTTC
TRBV30,TRBJ2-7,TRBD2,NA,CAWPSPGTAASGSHYEQYF,TGTGCCTGGCCTTCGCCGGGTACAGCCGCTAGCGGGTCCCACTACGAGCAGTACTTC
TRBV4-1,TRBJ1-6,NA,NA,CASSQAAPTDNSPLHF,TGCGCCAGCAGCCAAGCTGCCCCGACAGATAATTCACCCCTCCACTTT
TRBV30,TRBJ2-7,TRBD2,NA,CAWSVRGGGQYF,TGTGCCTGGAGTGTACGCGGGGGGGGGCAGTACTTC
TRBV5-6,TRBJ2-3,TRBD2,NA,CASSFAGGSTDTQYF,TGTGCCAGCAGCTTTGCGGGGGGAAGCACAGATACGCAGTATTTT
TRBV10-2,TRBJ2-5,NA,NA,CASSELRQETQYF,TGCGCCAGCAGTGAGCTCCGGCAAGAGACCCAGTACTTC
TRBV28,TRBJ1-2,TRBD1,NA,CASRTGGVYGYTF,TGTGCCAGCAGGACAGGGGGAGTCTATGGCTACACCTTC
TRBV28,TRBJ2-3,TRBD2,NA,CASTFGGAGTDTQYF,TGTGCCAGCACCTTCGGGGGGGCCGGCACAGATACGCAGTATTTT
TRBV28,TRBJ1-3,NA,few,CASSVGGNTIYF,TGTGCCAGCAGTGTGGGGGGCAACACCATATATTTT
TRBV9,TRBJ2-3,TRBD1,NA,CASSVDLGQGAGDTQYF,TGTGCCAGCAGCGTAGACCTGGGACAGGGGGCTGGAGATACGCAGTATTTT
TRBV6-5,TRBJ2-7,NA,once,CASSFRYEQYF,TGTGCCAGCAGTTTCCGCTACGAGCAGTACTTC